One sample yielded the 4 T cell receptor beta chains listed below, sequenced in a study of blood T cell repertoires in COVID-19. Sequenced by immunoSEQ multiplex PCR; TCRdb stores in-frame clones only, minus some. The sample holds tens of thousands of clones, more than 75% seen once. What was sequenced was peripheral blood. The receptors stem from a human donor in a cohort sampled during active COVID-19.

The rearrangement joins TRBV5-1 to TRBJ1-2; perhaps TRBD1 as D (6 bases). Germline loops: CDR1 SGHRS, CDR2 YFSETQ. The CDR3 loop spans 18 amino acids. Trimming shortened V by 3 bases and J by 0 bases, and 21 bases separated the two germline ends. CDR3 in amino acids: CASSSEKQGIQANYGYTF. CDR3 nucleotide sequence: TGCGCCAGCAGCTCGGAAAAACAGGGCATTCAAGCTAACTATGGCTACACCTTC.

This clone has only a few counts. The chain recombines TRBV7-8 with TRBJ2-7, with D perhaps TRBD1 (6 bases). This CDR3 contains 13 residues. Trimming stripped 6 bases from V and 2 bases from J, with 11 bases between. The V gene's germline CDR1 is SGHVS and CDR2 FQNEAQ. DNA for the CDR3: TGTGCCAGCAGAAAGGGACAAGCCTACGAGCAGTACTTC. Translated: CASRKGQAYEQYF.

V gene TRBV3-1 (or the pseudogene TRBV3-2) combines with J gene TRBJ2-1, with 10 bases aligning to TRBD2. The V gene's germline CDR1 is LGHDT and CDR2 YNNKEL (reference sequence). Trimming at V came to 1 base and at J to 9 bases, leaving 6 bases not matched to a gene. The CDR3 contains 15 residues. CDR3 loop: CASSQGPSGRGEQFF. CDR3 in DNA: TGTGCCAGCAGCCAAGGGCCTAGCGGGAGAGGTGAGCAGTTCTTC.

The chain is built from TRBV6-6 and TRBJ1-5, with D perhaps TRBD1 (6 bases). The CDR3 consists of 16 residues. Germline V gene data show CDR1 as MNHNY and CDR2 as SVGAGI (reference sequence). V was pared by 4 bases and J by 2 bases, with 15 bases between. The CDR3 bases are TGTGCCAGCAGTTCCCGCGGGGGGGCCGGCAATCAGCCCCAGCATTTT. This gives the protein CASSSRGGAGNQPQHF.